The sequence of this T cell receptor (beta chain) was determined in a study of T cell repertoires in cytomegalovirus infection. The overall study: The public TCR beta signatures pointed to both CMV infection and matching HLA type.

TCRdb reprocessed the reads with MiXCR, giving one entry per CDR3 protein. The table records roughly 190,000 distinct CDR3 sequences, less than 9.5% of them present only once. The CDR3 spans 17 residues. With 5 bases removed from V and 2 bases from J, the gap between germline ends came to 17 bases. In germline, CDR1 is SGHRS, CDR2 YFSETQ. The chain uses TRBV5-1 and TRBJ2-6, with D maybe TRBD1 (6 bases). The clonotype was recovered from a human donor in good health (CMV status not recorded). Some clones in this sample may be carry-over from other donors' samples. The specimen sequenced was PBMCs. The CDR3 coding sequence is TGCGCCAGCAGAGCACAGGGCGTAGGGACTGGGGCCAACGTCCTGACTTTC. Translating gives CASRAQGVGTGANVLTF.